Detailed here is one TCR beta chain. The data were produced by immunoSEQ multiplex PCR, yet TCRdb's version contains in-frame clones alone and is incomplete. The sample lists 450,000 to 650,000 clones, approximately 78% occurring once. The sample belongs to a study of shared T cell receptors in the human thymus. The same sample was also studied in work on human thymus T cells. From that second work: All donors were healthy Finnish infants who were undergoing corrective surgery to treat congenital heart defects. Resections from corrective heart surgery provided thymus tissue. Seemingly biased V and J gene usage marked thymic and blood repertoires. Highly overlapping thymic repertoires among unrelated individuals were reported in related research.

The receptor comes from a boy under three years old with a congenital heart defect. Sequenced input: thymocytes.

The CDR3 is CASSKKVTGGAKGYTF. In DNA form, the CDR3 reads TGTGCCAGCAGCAAAAAGGTTACGGGAGGGGCGAAAGGCTACACCTTC. The chain is built from TRBV21-1 and TRBJ1-2. TRBV21-1 is shown as a pseudogene. The CDR3 runs to 16 residues.